These T cell receptor beta chains were read from a single sample in a study of regulatory T cells in long-lasting Graves disease. TCRdb redid the calling of the multiplex PCR reads with MiXCR, one entry per CDR3 protein. The sample yields 400,000 to 500,000 distinct CDR3 sequences, 21% seen once. The sequenced sample was peripheral blood mononuclear cells (PBMCs), obtained when the disease was refractory, from a patient treated with antithyroid drugs. The source is a female donor with Graves disease. The CDR3 runs from the conserved cysteine through the conserved F or W. D genes are given only for firm matches. Clone size, where shown, is once, few, many, or a class for clones that have expanded.

d_call j_call clone_size v_call cdr3_aa cdr3_nt
TRBD1 TRBJ2-7 NA TRBV10-3 CAISESMTGGDEQYF TGTGCCATCAGTGAGTCGATGACAGGGGGGGACGAGCAGTACTTC
NA TRBJ1-2 NA TRBV25-1 CASGQYYGYTF TGTGCCAGTGGCCAGTACTATGGCTACACCTTC
NA TRBJ2-5 many TRBV2 CASSVETQYF TGTGCCAGCAGTGTAGAGACCCAGTACTTC
NA TRBJ2-7 NA TRBV2 CANSEARNYEQYF TGTGCCAACAGTGAAGCCAGGAACTACGAGCAGTACTTC
TRBD1 TRBJ1-2 NA TRBV4-1 CASSQGQGILYGYTF TGCGCCAGCAGCCAAGGACAGGGCATCCTCTATGGCTACACCTTC
NA TRBJ2-7 NA TRBV10-2 CATSPQANAPYEQYF TGCGCCACGTCCCCCCAGGCTAATGCGCCTTACGAGCAGTACTTC
NA TRBJ2-7 many TRBV29-1 CSARAGQAYEQYF TGCAGCGCTCGAGCGGGACAGGCCTACGAGCAGTACTTC
TRBD1 TRBJ2-1 NA TRBV5-1 CASSQPGQGYNEQFF TGCGCCAGCAGCCAACCGGGACAGGGATACAATGAGCAGTTCTTC
NA TRBJ2-7 few TRBV9 CASSVEGAGPYEQYF TGTGCCAGCAGCGTAGAAGGAGCGGGTCCCTACGAGCAGTACTTC
NA TRBJ2-5 few TRBV5-1 CASTGHPQETQYF TGCGCCAGCACGGGCCACCCCCAAGAGACCCAGTACTTC
TRBD2 TRBJ2-7 few TRBV10-3 CAISDSGRVSEQYF TGTGCCATCAGTGATAGCGGGAGAGTGTCCGAGCAGTACTTC
TRBD1 TRBJ2-5 many TRBV28 CASSAKDRGQETQYF TGTGCCAGCTCAGCTAAAGACAGGGGACAAGAGACCCAGTACTTC
TRBD2 TRBJ2-7 many TRBV27 CASSSLGLAVSYEQYF TGTGCCAGCAGTTCCTTGGGACTAGCGGTCTCCTACGAGCAGTACTTC
NA TRBJ1-2 many TRBV2 CASSAGFLDYTF TGTGCCAGCAGCGCAGGGTTCTTAGACTACACCTTC
NA TRBJ2-1 NA TRBV2 CASSEGSRGRQFF TGTGCCAGCAGTGAAGGAAGTAGGGGAAGACAGTTCTTC
TRBD2 TRBJ2-7 NA TRBV2 CASRGTSSAYEQYF TGTGCCAGCAGGGGGACTAGCAGCGCCTACGAGCAGTACTTC
TRBD1 TRBJ1-6 NA TRBV20-1 CSANPGQGASSPLHF TGCAGTGCTAATCCGGGACAGGGGGCAAGTTCACCCCTCCACTTT
NA TRBJ1-1 many TRBV28 CASTTGAANTEAFF TGTGCCAGCACCACCGGGGCCGCGAACACTGAAGCTTTCTTT
TRBD1 TRBJ2-7 many TRBV7-6 CASSTGQGRSYEQYF TGTGCCAGCAGCACCGGACAGGGCAGATCCTACGAGCAGTACTTC
NA TRBJ1-5 NA TRBV20-1 CSTNRGVQPQHF TGCAGTACTAACCGTGGGGTACAGCCCCAGCATTTT
TRBD1 TRBJ1-6 NA TRBV5-5 CASSWGRGQFTPLHF TGTGCCAGCAGCTGGGGTAGGGGGCAATTTACACCCCTCCACTTT
TRBD2 TRBJ2-7 many TRBV28 CASSYASGKGSSYEQYF TGTGCCAGCAGCTATGCTAGCGGGAAGGGGAGCTCCTACGAGCAGTACTTC
TRBD1 TRBJ2-5 few TRBV28 CASRSTGALTFVEETQYF TGTGCCAGCAGGTCGACAGGGGCCTTAACTTTTGTCGAAGAGACCCAGTACTTC
NA TRBJ1-6 many TRBV5-1 CASSLEGAHNSPLHF TGCGCCAGCAGCTTGGAAGGGGCGCATAATTCACCCCTCCACTTT
TRBD1 TRBJ2-7 many TRBV28 CASSFPGQGSYEQYF TGTGCCAGCAGTTTCCCGGGACAGGGCTCCTACGAGCAGTACTTC
NA TRBJ1-2 many TRBV20-1 CSASSAVVSNYGYTF TGCAGTGCTAGTTCTGCCGTCGTATCGAACTATGGCTACACCTTC
NA TRBJ2-7 few TRBV3-1 CASSQGSPGRFSSYEQYF TGTGCCAGCAGCCAAGGATCCCCTGGGCGTTTTAGCTCCTACGAGCAGTACTTC
TRBD1 TRBJ1-2 many TRBV7-9 CASSFPGTGNYGYTF TGTGCCAGCAGCTTCCCCGGGACAGGGAACTATGGCTACACCTTC
NA TRBJ2-1 NA TRBV30 CAWTESQVSYNEQFF TGTGCCTGGACCGAGTCGCAGGTGTCCTACAATGAGCAGTTCTTC
NA TRBJ1-6 NA TRBV4-1 CASSQDRSTWNSPLHF TGCGCCAGCAGCCAGGACAGATCCACTTGGAATTCACCCCTCCACTTT
NA TRBJ2-7 many TRBV7-9 CASSLEVEQYF TGTGCCAGCAGCTTAGAAGTGGAGCAGTACTTC
NA TRBJ1-2 many TRBV12-3/TRBV12-4 CASSTPGTDGYTF TGTGCCAGCAGTACCCCCGGTACCGATGGCTACACCTTC
TRBD2 TRBJ2-5 many TRBV28 CASTVLAGVSETQYF TGTGCCAGCACCGTTCTAGCGGGAGTCTCCGAGACCCAGTACTTC
NA TRBJ1-6 many TRBV2 CASRMGRVYSSYNSPLHF TGTGCCAGCAGGATGGGACGGGTATACAGCTCCTATAATTCACCCCTCCACTTT
NA TRBJ2-7 NA TRBV4-1 CASSHLASGPNEQYF TGCGCCAGCAGCCACCTAGCTTCCGGGCCTAACGAGCAGTACTTC